This TCR beta chain was captured by sequencing in a study of T-cell reconstitution after alpha-beta-depleted transplantation in children. This CDR3 region has 18 residues. The germline CDR1 and CDR2 sequences are SGHAT and FQNNGV. The V gene end was trimmed by 1 base and the J gene end by 1 base; junction bases not matched to a gene: 10. Preparing the TCRbeta library involved the use of unique molecular identifiers. TCRdb fed the PCR reads into MiXCR, producing one record per CDR3 protein. The profile shows over 300,000 distinct CDR3 sequences, approximately 10% of them singletons. The sequences come from PBMCs from the stem cell graft donor, collected from the stem cell graft. The receptor comes from a human donor who donated a stem cell graft to a child with acute lymphoblastic leukemia. The chain joins TRBV11-2 to TRBJ2-7, with 10 nucleotides matching TRBD2. The CDR3 DNA follows: TGTGCCAGCAGCTTAGTAGGGGTGGCTAGCGGGGGATCCTACGAGCAGTACTTC. It is translated as CASSLVGVASGGSYEQYF. Complete variable domain (other parts from reference TRBV11-2 and TRBJ2-7): EAGVAQSPRYKIIEKRQSVAFWCNPISGHATLYWYQQILGQGPKLLIQFQNNGVVDDSQLPKDRFSAERLKGVDSTLKIQPAKLEDSAVYLCASSLVGVASGGSYEQYFGPGTRLTVT.